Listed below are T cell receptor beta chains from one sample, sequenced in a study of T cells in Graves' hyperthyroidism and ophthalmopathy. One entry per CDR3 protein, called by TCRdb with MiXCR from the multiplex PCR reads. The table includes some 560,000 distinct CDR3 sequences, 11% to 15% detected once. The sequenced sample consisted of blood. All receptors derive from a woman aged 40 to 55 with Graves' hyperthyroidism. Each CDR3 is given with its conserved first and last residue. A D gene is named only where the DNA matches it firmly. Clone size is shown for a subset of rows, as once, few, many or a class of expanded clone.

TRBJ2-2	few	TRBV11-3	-	CASSSTILPNTGELFF	TGTGCCAGCAGCTCAACCATCCTCCCGAACACCGGGGAGCTGTTTTTT
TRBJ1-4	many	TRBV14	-	CASSRDLNEKLFF	TGTGCCAGCAGCCGGGACCTAAATGAAAAACTGTTTTTT
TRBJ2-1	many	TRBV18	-	CASSPRQINEQFF	TGTGCCAGCTCACCGAGACAGATCAATGAGCAGTTCTTC
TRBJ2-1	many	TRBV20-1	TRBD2	CSASGRAQNEQFF	TGCAGTGCTAGCGGGAGGGCCCAAAATGAGCAGTTCTTC
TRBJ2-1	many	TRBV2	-	CASRRDPNGNEQFF	TGTGCCAGCAGGCGGGACCCCAATGGGAATGAGCAGTTCTTC
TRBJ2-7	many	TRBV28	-	CASSPEQYF	TGTGCCAGCAGCCCTGAGCAGTACTTC
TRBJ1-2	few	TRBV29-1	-	CSVTSNYGYTF	TGCAGCGTTACCAGCAACTATGGCTACACCTTC
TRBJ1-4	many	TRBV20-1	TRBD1	CSASDGQGKGEKLFF	TGCAGTGCTAGTGACGGACAGGGCAAGGGGGAAAAACTGTTTTTT
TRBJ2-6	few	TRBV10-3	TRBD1	CAIRSGQGGGANVLTF	TGTGCCATCAGGTCGGGACAGGGGGGTGGGGCCAACGTCCTGACTTTC
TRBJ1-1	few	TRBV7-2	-	CASSFESGTIPGAFF	TGTGCCAGCAGCTTCGAATCGGGGACGATCCCTGGAGCTTTCTTT
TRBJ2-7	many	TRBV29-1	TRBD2	CSVEDRSASGSGYEQYF	TGCAGCGTTGAAGATCGAAGCGCTAGCGGGAGTGGCTACGAGCAGTACTTC
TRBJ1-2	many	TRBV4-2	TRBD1	CASSPGQGKNVEGYTF	TGTGCCAGCAGCCCTGGACAGGGGAAGAATGTAGAAGGCTACACCTTC
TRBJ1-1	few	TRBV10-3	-	CAISESIAESNTEAFF	TGTGCCATCAGTGAGTCGATCGCAGAGTCGAACACTGAAGCTTTCTTT
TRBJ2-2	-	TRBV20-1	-	CSARWAGAGELFF	TGCAGTGCTAGGTGGGCGGGCGCCGGGGAGCTGTTTTTT
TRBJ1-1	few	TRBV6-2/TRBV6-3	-	CASSPGGAGMDTEAFF	TGTGCCAGCAGTCCCGGGGGAGCAGGGATGGACACTGAAGCTTTCTTT
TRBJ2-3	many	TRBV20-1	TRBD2	CSAGGPGLAERDTQYF	TGCAGTGCGGGGGGGCCGGGACTAGCGGAAAGGGATACGCAGTATTTT
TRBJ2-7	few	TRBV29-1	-	CSVLLDRAYGQYF	TGCAGCGTGCTACTCGACAGAGCCTACGGGCAGTACTTC
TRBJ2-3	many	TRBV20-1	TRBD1	CSARRQGPDTQYF	TGCAGTGCGAGAAGACAGGGACCGGATACGCAGTATTTT